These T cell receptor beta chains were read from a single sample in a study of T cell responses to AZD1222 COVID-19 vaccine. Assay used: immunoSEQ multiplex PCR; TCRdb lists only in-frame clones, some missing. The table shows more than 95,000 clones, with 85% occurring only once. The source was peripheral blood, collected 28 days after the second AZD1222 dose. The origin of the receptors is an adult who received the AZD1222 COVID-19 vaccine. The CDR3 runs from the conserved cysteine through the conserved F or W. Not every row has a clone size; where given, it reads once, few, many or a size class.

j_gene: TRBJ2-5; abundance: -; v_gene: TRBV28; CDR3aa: CASSLAGEGETQYF
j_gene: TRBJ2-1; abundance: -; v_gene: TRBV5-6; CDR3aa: CASSLAGVISEQFF
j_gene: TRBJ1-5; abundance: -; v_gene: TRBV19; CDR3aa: CASSTRADNQPQHF
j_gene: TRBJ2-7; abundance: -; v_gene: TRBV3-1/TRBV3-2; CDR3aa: CASSQTSRGGEQYF
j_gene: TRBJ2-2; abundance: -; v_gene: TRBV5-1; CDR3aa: CASNPERAGELFF
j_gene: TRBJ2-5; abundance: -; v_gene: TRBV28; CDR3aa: CASSASGGTRAQYF
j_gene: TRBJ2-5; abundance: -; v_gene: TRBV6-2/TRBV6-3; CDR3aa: CASSYSTSGLAGPQETQYF
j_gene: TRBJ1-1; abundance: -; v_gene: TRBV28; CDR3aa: CASSSRQGRAFF
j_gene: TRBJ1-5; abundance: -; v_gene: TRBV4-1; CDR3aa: CASSQDGGDYQPQHF
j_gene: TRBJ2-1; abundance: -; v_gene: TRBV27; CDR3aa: CASSFGVAGGDEQFF
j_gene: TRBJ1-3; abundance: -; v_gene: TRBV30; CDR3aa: CAWTDSSGNTIYF
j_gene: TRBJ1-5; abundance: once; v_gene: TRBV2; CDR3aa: CASTWQGNNQPQHF
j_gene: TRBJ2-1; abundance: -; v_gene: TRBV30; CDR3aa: CAWSLGTSGYNEQFF
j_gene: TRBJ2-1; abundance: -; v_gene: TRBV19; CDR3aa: CASSKRGGDSYNEQFF
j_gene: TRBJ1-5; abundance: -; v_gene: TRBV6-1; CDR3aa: CASSEALANQPQHF
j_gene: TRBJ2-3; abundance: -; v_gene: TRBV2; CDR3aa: CASSVGIAFTDTQYF
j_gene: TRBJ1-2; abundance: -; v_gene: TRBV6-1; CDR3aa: CASSERSRGAYGYTF
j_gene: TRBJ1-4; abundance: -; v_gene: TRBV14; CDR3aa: CASSPFRDRGPTNEKLFF
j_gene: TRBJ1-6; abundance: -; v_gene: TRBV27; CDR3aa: CASSLWQDNSPLHF
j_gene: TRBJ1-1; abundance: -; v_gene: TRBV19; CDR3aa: CASGLMNTEAFF
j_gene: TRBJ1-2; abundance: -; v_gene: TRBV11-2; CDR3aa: CASGGWDYYGYTF
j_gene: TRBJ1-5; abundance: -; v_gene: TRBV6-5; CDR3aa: CASRVPGGHQPQHF
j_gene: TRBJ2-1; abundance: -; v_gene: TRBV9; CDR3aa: CASSVVGQGVGNEQFF
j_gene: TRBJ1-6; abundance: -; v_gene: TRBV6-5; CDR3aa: CASRSDTSFNSPLHF
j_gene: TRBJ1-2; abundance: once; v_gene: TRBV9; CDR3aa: CASSGTAGHGYTF
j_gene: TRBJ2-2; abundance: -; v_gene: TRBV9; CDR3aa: CASSPGWGAGNTGELFF
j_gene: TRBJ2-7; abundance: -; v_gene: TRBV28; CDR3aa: CASSFLAEPYEQYF
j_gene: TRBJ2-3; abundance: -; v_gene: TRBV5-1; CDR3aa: CASSWPQGQADTQYF
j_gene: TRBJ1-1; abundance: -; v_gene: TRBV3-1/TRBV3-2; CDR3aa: CASSQEDRAAFF
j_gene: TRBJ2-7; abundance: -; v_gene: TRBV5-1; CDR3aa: CASSLGDRGLYEQYF
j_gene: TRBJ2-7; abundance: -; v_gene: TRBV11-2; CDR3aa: CASSPMGQGSYEQYF
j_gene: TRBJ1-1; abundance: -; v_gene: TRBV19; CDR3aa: CASSIGTTGAEAFF
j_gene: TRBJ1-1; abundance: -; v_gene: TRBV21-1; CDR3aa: CASQRLGDTEAFF
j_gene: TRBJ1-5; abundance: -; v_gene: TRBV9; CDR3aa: CASSVEGYSNQPQHF
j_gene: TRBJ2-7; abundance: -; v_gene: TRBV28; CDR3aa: CASTRLAGAYEQYF
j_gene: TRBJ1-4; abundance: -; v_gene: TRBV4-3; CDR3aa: CASSQEGVATNEKLFF
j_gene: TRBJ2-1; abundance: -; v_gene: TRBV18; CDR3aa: CASPLERVYNEQFF
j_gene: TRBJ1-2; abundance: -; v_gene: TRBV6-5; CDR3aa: CASSYEGNRAAYGYTF
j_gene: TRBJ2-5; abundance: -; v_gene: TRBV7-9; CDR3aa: CASSWSVGGARETQYF
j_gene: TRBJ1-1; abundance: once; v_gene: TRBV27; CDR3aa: CASSFQGSIEAFF
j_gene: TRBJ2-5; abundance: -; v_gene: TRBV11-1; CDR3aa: CASSFQEKETQYF
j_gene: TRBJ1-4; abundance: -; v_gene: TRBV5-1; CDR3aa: CASSNSLRATNEKLFF
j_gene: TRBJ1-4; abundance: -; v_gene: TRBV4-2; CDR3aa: CASSPPQGIGEKLFF
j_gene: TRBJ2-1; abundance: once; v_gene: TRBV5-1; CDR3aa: CASSHLVGGPTTNEQFF
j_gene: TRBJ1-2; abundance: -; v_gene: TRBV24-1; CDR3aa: CATSRSGTDYGYTF
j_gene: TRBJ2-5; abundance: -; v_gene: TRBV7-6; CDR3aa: CASSLVSRAGGRETQYF
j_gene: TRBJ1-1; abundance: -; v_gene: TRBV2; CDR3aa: CATDSMGGAYTEAFF
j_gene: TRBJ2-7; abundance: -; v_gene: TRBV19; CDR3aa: CASSMGRSDEQYF
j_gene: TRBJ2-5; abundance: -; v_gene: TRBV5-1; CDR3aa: CASSLDRDQETQYF
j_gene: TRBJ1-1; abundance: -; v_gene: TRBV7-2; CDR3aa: CASSKQGDTEAFF
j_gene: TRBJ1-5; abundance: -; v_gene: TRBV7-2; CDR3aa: CASSGIGGQPQHF
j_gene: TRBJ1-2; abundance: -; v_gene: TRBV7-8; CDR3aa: CASSLAWGNRGNTF
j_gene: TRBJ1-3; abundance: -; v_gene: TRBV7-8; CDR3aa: CASSLEGAGGNTIYF
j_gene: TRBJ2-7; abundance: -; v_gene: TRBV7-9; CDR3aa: CASSLAGPGINYEQYF
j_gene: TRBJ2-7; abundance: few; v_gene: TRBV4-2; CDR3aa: CASSQDRPSGGAYEQYF
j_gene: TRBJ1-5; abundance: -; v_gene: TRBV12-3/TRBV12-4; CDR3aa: CASKLNNQPQHF
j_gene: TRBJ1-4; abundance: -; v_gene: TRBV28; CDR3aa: CASSGRPSEKLFF
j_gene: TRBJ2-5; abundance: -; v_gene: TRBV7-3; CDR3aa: CASSYDSQETQYF
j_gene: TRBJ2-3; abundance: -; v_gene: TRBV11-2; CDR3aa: CASSPLRGIPGTDTQYF